The 16 T cell receptor beta chains below all came from one sample that was sequenced in a study of post-analysis software for immune sequencing data. Sequencing libraries made from TCR beta cDNA carried unique molecular identifiers. TCRdb ran MiXCR on the PCR reads and lists one entry per CDR3 protein. The sample lists hundreds of thousands of distinct CDR3 sequences; about 40% were seen once. Study-level results: Among a handful of TRBV segments more frequent in patients than controls were TRBV5-6, TRBV5-1 and TRBV20-1.

These receptors' targets are unknown. Input material: blood. Receptors originate from a girl under 18 with multiple sclerosis.

This clonotype turned up a few times. The V and J genes are TRBV5-6 and TRBJ1-2, with D perhaps TRBD1 (6 bases). Trimming cost V 0 bases and J 4 bases, with 16 bases left between them. The germline gives CDR1 SGHDT, CDR2 YYEEEE. The CDR3 extends over 16 amino acids. The CDR3 protein is CASSLVRWGALYGYTF. The CDR3 nucleotides are TGTGCCAGCAGCTTGGTGCGATGGGGGGCCCTCTATGGCTACACCTTC.

The chain carries TRBV29-1 and TRBJ1-2; D not resolved. The CDR3 extends over 10 amino acids. V lost 1 base and J lost 7, with 4 bases in between. Germline V gene sequence: CDR1 SQVTM, CDR2 ANQGSEA. CDR3 nucleotide sequence: TGCAGCGTTGAAGGTTCTGGCTACACCTTC. This encodes CSVEGSGYTF.

This sequence joins TRBV6-5 and TRBJ1-2, with TRBD1 matching over 7 bases. This CDR3 region has 15 residues. Germline V lookup: CDR1 MNHEY, CDR2 SVGAGI. V lost 2 bases and J lost 1; bases outside the gene matches: 4. CDR3 sequence: CASSYGRQGNYGYTF. Here the CDR3 DNA reads TGTGCCAGCAGTTACGGTCGACAGGGTAACTATGGCTACACCTTC.

The CDR3 DNA reads as TGCAGCGACCAACAGGGGAACTATGGCTACACCTTC. Translated, it gives CSDQQGNYGYTF. V usage is TRBV29-1 and J usage is TRBJ1-2; 7 bases fit TRBD1. Unmatched junction bases numbered 4, after V lost 7 bases and J lost 2 bases. This CDR3 is built from 12 residues. CDR1 SQVTM and CDR2 ANQGSEA come from the germline V gene.

This sequence joins TRBV6-6 and TRBJ2-7; TRBD1 matches 7 bases. Unmatched junction bases numbered 12, after V lost 8 bases and J lost 5 bases. The CDR3 length is 14 residues. Germline V gene lookup returns CDR1 MNHNY and CDR2 SVGAGI (reference sequence). CDR3 amino acids: CASYFRVGTDEQYF. CDR3 coding DNA: TGTGCCAGCTATTTCCGGGTGGGGACAGACGAGCAGTACTTC.

This chain uses TRBV12-3 or TRBV12-4 with TRBJ1-1; D is unclear. With 5 bases removed from V and 5 bases from J, the gap between germline ends came to 9 bases. The CDR3 contains 12 residues. Here the CDR3 reads CASSPPRTEAFF. DNA of the CDR3: TGTGCCAGCAGTCCCCCCAGAACTGAAGCTTTCTTT.

This sequence joins TRBV7-9 and TRBJ2-3; 9 bases match TRBD1. CDR1 is SEHNR, CDR2 FQNEAQ, per germline (reference sequence). The CDR3 length is 15 residues. The V segment lost 3 bases and the J segment 6 bases; nucleotides outside the gene matches: 7. CDR3 coding DNA: TGTGCCAGCAGCTTTGGGGACAGGGATTGGGATACGCAGTATTTT. Amino acid sequence: CASSFGDRDWDTQYF.

This sequence joins TRBV5-1 and TRBJ2-7; D perhaps matches TRBD1 (5 bases). Germline V gene sequence: CDR1 SGHRS, CDR2 YFSETQ. The CDR3 contains 15 residues. The V gene lost 4 bases and the J gene lost 2 bases, with 16 bases spanning the gap. The CDR3 DNA reads as TGCGCCAGCAGCCCAGCGCCAGACAGTACCTACGAGCAGTACTTC. This gives the protein CASSPAPDSTYEQYF. Together with reference TRBV5-1 and TRBJ2-7, the CDR3 gives the full variable domain: KAGVTQTPRYLIKTRGQQVTLSCSPISGHRSVSWYQQTPGQGLQFLFEYFSETQRNKGNFPGRFSGRQFSNSRSEMNVSTLELGDSALYLCASSPAPDSTYEQYFGPGTRLTVT.

V usage is TRBV12-3 or TRBV12-4 and J usage is TRBJ1-1; the match to TRBD1 covers 7 bases. The ends lost 3 bases at V and 3 bases at J; junction bases unmatched: 4. The CDR3 spans 14 residues. As DNA, the CDR3 is TGTGCCAGCAGTTTCGGCAGGGGGTACACTGAAGCTTTCTTT. Translation gives CASSFGRGYTEAFF.

The chain employs TRBV21-1 and TRBJ2-7; TRBD1, the D gene given by the table, was not confirmed from the DNA. TRBV21-1 is tagged as a pseudogene. The CDR3 length is 14 residues. As DNA, the CDR3 is TGTGCCAGCAGCAAAGCTCTTCAGGGTTACGAGCAGTACTTC. Amino acids: CASSKALQGYEQYF.

The chain couples TRBV7-2 to TRBJ2-5; 9 nucleotides agree with TRBD2. The CDR3 consists of 15 residues. J gave up 3 bases and V 7 bases, and 9 bases lay outside the gene matches. Germline V gene sequence: CDR1 SGHTA, CDR2 FQGNSA. This chain's CDR3 is CASTVAGAQKETQYF. The CDR3 DNA follows: TGTGCCAGCACGGTAGCGGGGGCCCAGAAAGAGACCCAGTACTTC.

The V call is TRBV10-3, the J call TRBJ2-1; weak D call: TRBD2 (6 bases). This CDR3 is built from 15 residues. Trimming took off 7 bases at V and 0 bases at J, with 13 bases between the two ends. The germline V gene encodes CDR1 ENHRY and CDR2 SYGVKD. CDR3 region: CAIKDSGSSYNEQFF. In DNA form, the CDR3 reads TGTGCCATCAAGGATAGCGGAAGCTCCTACAATGAGCAGTTCTTC.

A word on this clonotype: This may be a read error, as it is one base from a much larger clone. This chain uses TRBV6-1 with TRBJ2-1; TRBD2 aligns across 7 bases. Germline V gene lookup returns CDR1 MNHNS and CDR2 SASEGT. The V gene end was trimmed by 5 bases and the J gene end by 13 bases; junction bases not matched to a gene: 17. The CDR3 contains 15 residues. The CDR3 sequence: CASSTTSLYQETQFF. DNA of the CDR3: TGTGCCAGCAGTACGACTAGCCTGTACCAAGAGACCCAGTTCTTC.

The V and J genes are TRBV7-9 and TRBJ2-7, with D possibly called TRBD1 or TRBD2 (5 bases each). The CDR3 contains 14 residues. CDR1 SEHNR and CDR2 FQNEAQ come from the germline V gene (reference sequence). V lost 8 bases and J 7 bases, leaving 21 bases between the germline ends. The CDR3 sequence is CASRGSVRGEEQYF. CDR3 sequence (DNA): TGTGCCAGCCGAGGTTCCGTGAGGGGCGAGGAGCAGTACTTC.

With respect to this clonotype: A read error may explain this, as a much larger clone is one base away. The J gene is TRBJ1-2, the V gene TRBV4-2, with D hard to call. Germline CDR1 reads LGHNA; CDR2 reads YNFKEQ. CDR3 length equals 15 residues. V was trimmed by 0 bases and J by 0 bases, leaving 8 bases between them. This chain's CDR3 is CASSQDLTSNYGYTF. CDR3 coding DNA: TGTGCCAGCAGCCAAGATCTGACCTCTAACTATGGCTACACCTTC.

A few counts support this clonotype. The rearrangement uses TRBV29-1 and TRBJ2-1; D ambiguous. The V end lost 7 bases, the J end lost 6 bases, and 10 bases lay between the germline ends. Germline V lookup: CDR1 SQVTM, CDR2 ANQGSEA. The CDR3 has 11 amino acids. The DNA of the CDR3 is TGCAGCGGCACAATTCGCAATGAGCAGTTCTTC. Amino acid sequence: CSGTIRNEQFF.